This TCR beta chain derives from a study of T cell responses to AZD1222 COVID-19 vaccine. Study-level points and caveats: Unmutated regions of variants are reportedly targeted by nearly half of spike-specific TCRs.

Notes on this clone: The antigen is undetermined.

The germline V gene encodes CDR1 MDHEN and CDR2 SYDVKM. The V and J ends lost 5 bases and 3 bases, in that order; junction bases with no gene match: 10. The CDR3 contains 15 residues. Profiling relied on immunoSEQ multiplex PCR, and the TCRdb table lists in-frame clones only, not all of them. The sample lists about 110,000 clones; around 93% were seen once. The clonotype comes from an adult who received the AZD1222 COVID-19 vaccine. Sequenced here: peripheral blood, sampled 28 days after the second AZD1222 dose. This chain uses TRBV28 with TRBJ2-7; 7 bases are shared with TRBD1. DNA for the CDR3: TGTGCCAGCAGTCTCCCCCGGGACAGAGTCTACGAGCAGTACTTC. Amino acid sequence: CASSLPRDRVYEQYF.